A single sample is the source of the 24 T cell receptor beta chains below, sequenced in a study of beta chain features in type 1 diabetes. Study-level points and caveats: Type 1 diabetes patients had moderately but significantly shorter TCRB CDR3s in all four CD4+ subsets.

Which antigens these TCRs recognize remains unknown. Expressed TCRB transcripts were sequenced, since all the RNA that had been isolated was reverse transcribed. Method: immunoSEQ multiplex PCR; TCRdb's copy keeps in-frame clones and lacks some. Of some 200,000 clones detected, around 16% appear once; the ten largest clones hold about 0.085%. Sample: naive CD4+ T cells from blood. The receptors here all came from a man aged 25-45 years with type 1 diabetes.

This clone was found a few times. The V call is TRBV7-3, the J call TRBJ2-2; D call uncertain. With 2 bases removed from V and 5 bases from J, the gap between germline ends came to 12 bases. CDR1 is SGHTA, CDR2 FQGTGA, per germline. This CDR3 region has 15 residues. The CDR3 spells CASSLESRVTGELFF. The CDR3, as DNA: TGTGCCAGCAGCTTAGAAAGTCGGGTGACCGGGGAGCTGTTTTTT.

The V gene is TRBV30, the J gene TRBJ1-3; TRBD1 is a possible D gene (5 bases). CDR3 length: 13 amino acids. V gave up 0 bases and J gave up 7 bases, with 10 bases separating them. The V gene's germline CDR1 is GTSNPN and CDR2 SVGIG (reference sequence). As DNA, the CDR3 is TGTGCCTGGAGTGTACACAGGTTTAACACCATATATTTT. Translation: CAWSVHRFNTIYF.

As concerns this clone: Different DNA sequences within this sample yield the same CDR3. V gene TRBV9 combines with J gene TRBJ2-2; the D is unclear. Trimming pared 2 bases from V and 3 bases from J, leaving 2 bases between. The CDR3 sequence is 12 residues long. Germline V gene data show CDR1 as SGDLS and CDR2 as YYNGEE. The chain's CDR3 is CASSVYTGELFF. In DNA form, the CDR3 reads TGTGCCAGCAGCGTCTACACCGGGGAGCTGTTTTTT.

The J gene is TRBJ2-5, the V gene TRBV14, with 12 positions matching TRBD2. The J call is doubtful: the DNA matches TRBJ2-7 better. The CDR3 sequence is 14 residues long. CDR1 is SGHDN and CDR2 is FVKESK in the germline V gene. CDR3 sequence (DNA): TGTGCCAGCACCCGGACTAGCGGGAACGACGAGCAGTACTTC. It yields the protein CASTRTSGNDEQYF.

The chain combines TRBV7-2 with TRBJ2-2, with 7 bases matching TRBD1. This CDR3 spans 16 amino acids. Trimming at V came to 5 bases and at J to 4 bases, leaving 10 bases not matched to a gene. Germline V gene sequence: CDR1 SGHTA, CDR2 FQGNSA. CDR3 amino acids: CASSPGYRGATGELFF. DNA of the CDR3: TGTGCCAGCAGCCCCGGATACAGGGGTGCCACCGGGGAGCTGTTTTTT.

The rearrangement uses TRBV2 and TRBJ2-7, with 9 positions matching TRBD1. From germline, CDR1 is SNHLY and CDR2 FYNNEI. CDR3 length equals 13 residues. After removal of 6 bases from V and 2 bases from J, the junction contained 2 bases not matched to a gene. The CDR3 nucleotides are TGTGCCAGCAGGGGACAGGGTACCTACGAGCAGTACTTC. This codes for CASRGQGTYEQYF.

V and J are TRBV29-1 and TRBJ1-1; D is unresolved. CDR1 and CDR2 from the germline V gene are SQVTM and ANQGSEA. The CDR3 spans 11 residues. V gave up 3 bases and J gave up 6 bases, with 8 bases separating them. The CDR3 is CSVDRRPEAFF. DNA for the CDR3: TGCAGCGTTGACAGGAGGCCTGAAGCTTTCTTT.

The rearrangement uses TRBV4-1 and TRBJ2-1, with 8 bases fitting TRBD2. The length of the CDR3 is 16 residues. J was trimmed by 9 bases and V by 1 base; bases with no gene match: 11. Germline V gives CDR1 MGHRA, CDR2 YSYEKL. CDR3 in amino acids: CASSQASGGPRGEQFF. CDR3 nucleotides: TGCGCCAGCAGCCAAGCCAGCGGGGGACCTAGGGGTGAGCAGTTCTTC.

The chain couples TRBV7-2 to TRBJ2-3, with 8 bases aligning to TRBD2. CDR1 SGHTA and CDR2 FQGNSA come from the germline V gene. Trimming cost V 0 bases and J 4 bases; bases outside gene matches: 9. The CDR3 totals 17 residues. The CDR3 sequence is CASSLAPSGSYADTQYF. The CDR3 DNA reads TGTGCCAGCAGCTTAGCGCCAAGCGGGAGTTACGCAGATACGCAGTATTTT.

The rearrangement joins TRBV29-1 to TRBJ1-1, with D perhaps TRBD1 (6 bases). The ends were cut back, 6 bases at V and 6 bases at J, with 11 bases in the middle. The germline V gene encodes CDR1 SQVTM and CDR2 ANQGSEA. The CDR3 has 11 amino acids. The chain's CDR3 is CSVKQGSEAFF. In DNA, the CDR3 is TGCAGCGTGAAACAGGGATCTGAAGCTTTCTTT.

There are a few counts of this clone. The chain links TRBV7-9 to TRBJ2-7; possible D gene TRBD1, 6 bases. V gave up 5 bases and J gave up 0 bases, with 14 bases separating them. The germline V gene has CDR1 SEHNR and CDR2 FQNEAQ (reference sequence). The CDR3 is 15 amino acids. For the CDR3, the DNA is TGTGCCAGCAGCCCCCGGGACACCAACTCCTACGAGCAGTACTTC. This translates into CASSPRDTNSYEQYF.

This clone was picked up a small number of times. This chain joins TRBV29-1 and TRBJ1-1, with a weak D call TRBD1 (6 bases). With 1 base removed from V and 4 bases from J, the gap between germline ends came to 10 bases. The CDR3 is 13 residues long. From germline, CDR1 is SQVTM and CDR2 ANQGSEA. CDR3 protein: CSVEGTGFTEAFF. CDR3 coding DNA: TGCAGCGTTGAAGGCACAGGGTTCACTGAAGCTTTCTTT.

CDR3 in amino acids: CSAGAGIYEQYF. The CDR3 region has the DNA TGCAGCGCCGGGGCCGGAATTTACGAGCAGTACTTC. This chain uses TRBV29-1 with TRBJ2-5, with D possibly called TRBD1 or TRBD2 (5 bases each). The J call may not be correct, given that the DNA end is closer to TRBJ2-7. The germline V gene encodes CDR1 SQVTM and CDR2 ANQGSEA. The CDR3 is 12 amino acids.

V gene TRBV9 combines with J gene TRBJ2-2, with D unresolved. Between the trimmed V and J ends, which lost 3 bases and 5 bases, there was a span of 8 bases. From germline, CDR1 is SGDLS and CDR2 YYNGEE. CDR3 length: 13 amino acids. The CDR3 sequence: CASSASPTGELFF. In DNA, the CDR3 is TGTGCCAGCAGCGCCTCACCTACCGGGGAGCTGTTTTTT. The entire variable domain, with the rest obtained from reference TRBV9 and TRBJ2-2, is as follows: DSGVTQTPKHLITATGQRVTLRCSPRSGDLSVYWYQQSLDQGLQFLIQYYNGEERAKGNILERFSAQQFPDLHSELNLSSLELGDSALYFCASSASPTGELFFGEGSRLTVL.

This clone was counted only a few times. The DNA of the CDR3 is TGTGCCAGCAGTGCAGACAGGCGCTACGAGCAGTACTTC. Translated: CASSADRRYEQYF. The genes are TRBV2 and TRBJ2-7; maybe TRBD1 (6 bases). The CDR3 runs 13 residues. With 4 bases removed from V and 3 bases from J, the gap between germline ends came to 10 bases. Germline V gene lookup returns CDR1 SNHLY and CDR2 FYNNEI.

This clone was recorded only once. This chain connects TRBV15 to TRBJ1-2; D is possibly TRBD1 (5 bases). Germline V gene lookup returns CDR1 LNHNV and CDR2 YYDKDF (reference sequence). CDR3 length: 13 residues. Trimming removed 7 bases at V and 5 bases at J, with 14 bases between. Here the CDR3 reads CATKGQSPYGYTF. CDR3 DNA: TGTGCCACCAAGGGGCAGTCTCCATATGGCTACACCTTC.

This clone was seen a handful of times. The J gene is TRBJ1-1, the V gene TRBV29-1, with D maybe TRBD1 (5 bases). V lost 4 bases, J lost 4 bases, and 7 bases lay in between. The V gene's germline CDR1 is SQVTM and CDR2 ANQGSEA. This CDR3 is built from 11 residues. CDR3: CSVAGPTEAFF. CDR3 DNA: TGCAGCGTTGCAGGGCCCACTGAAGCTTTCTTT.

This clone was detected only a few times. V is TRBV4-1 and J is TRBJ2-5; TRBD2 is a possible D gene (6 bases). CDR3 length: 16 residues. The V and J ends lost 0 bases and 3 bases respectively, with 14 bases between them. CDR1 is MGHRA, CDR2 YSYEKL, per germline. The CDR3 is CASSQDRRGVEETQYF. The DNA for the CDR3 is TGCGCCAGCAGCCAAGATAGGCGGGGAGTGGAAGAGACCCAGTACTTC.

V usage is TRBV25-1 and J usage is TRBJ1-1; TRBD1 might be the D (5 bases). The CDR3 runs to 15 residues. The germline gives CDR1 MGHDK, CDR2 SYGVNS. Trimming pared 9 bases from V and 7 bases from J, leaving 24 bases between. The CDR3 is CASQYQGGMGIEAFF. The DNA of the CDR3 is TGTGCCAGTCAGTACCAGGGAGGGATGGGCATTGAAGCTTTCTTT.

The chain carries TRBV21-1 and TRBJ2-3; the table assigns TRBD1, which was not confirmed against the DNA. TRBV21-1 corresponds to a pseudogene. This CDR3 has 17 amino acids. DNA of the CDR3: TGTGCCAGCAGCCTTCAAGTCCACAGGGCCGGGACAGATACGCAGTATTTT. This codes for CASSLQVHRAGTDTQYF.

This clone was seen a handful of times. The chain joins TRBV7-9 to TRBJ1-3; no firm D call. Deletions cut 5 bases from V and 4 bases from J, with 6 bases between. CDR3 size: 12 residues. CDR1 and CDR2 (germline): SEHNR, FQNEAQ (reference sequence). The CDR3 region has the DNA TGTGCCAGCAGCCGAGAGGGAAACACCATATATTTT. This gives the protein CASSREGNTIYF.

A few counts support this clone. The chain has TRBV7-9 and TRBJ2-1; perhaps D is TRBD1 or TRBD2 (5 bases each). The CDR3 length is 16 residues. Per the germline V gene, CDR1 is SEHNR and CDR2 is FQNEAQ (reference sequence). The V and J ends lost 1 base and 9 bases respectively, with 19 bases between them. CDR3 in amino acids: CASSLDFGAEGGEQFF. DNA of the CDR3: TGTGCCAGCAGCTTAGATTTCGGGGCCGAGGGCGGTGAGCAGTTCTTC.

This clone has just a few counts. The V call is TRBV7-2, the J call TRBJ2-3; 8 positions match TRBD2. Germline trimming cut 1 base from V and 3 bases from J; bases unmatched to any gene: 3. Germline values: CDR1 SGHTA, CDR2 FQGNSA. The CDR3 has 15 residues. CDR3: CASSLEAGGTDTQYF. CDR3 in DNA: TGTGCCAGCAGCTTAGAGGCGGGAGGAACAGATACGCAGTATTTT.

In its sample, this clone was seen a few times. The gene calls are TRBV5-1 and TRBJ1-1; the D is unclear. Germline-derived CDR1 and CDR2 are SGHRS and YFSETQ. This CDR3 is 13 amino acids long. Trimming cost V 0 bases and J 7 bases, with 10 bases left between them. The CDR3 region has the DNA TGCGCCAGCAGCTTGGGCGCAGTGGGTGAAGCTTTCTTT. Its translation is CASSLGAVGEAFF.